Each of the 2 T cell receptor beta chains below was sequenced from the same sample in a study of post-analysis software for immune sequencing data. Their cognate antigens are unknown. The TCR beta cDNA libraries carried unique molecular identifiers. TCRdb fed the PCR reads into MiXCR, producing one record per CDR3 protein. This table holds 650,000 to 850,000 distinct CDR3 sequences, approximately 44% found once. Whole-study results and caveats: The study found TRBV5-6, TRBV5-1 and TRBV20-1 among several TRBV segments more frequent in patients than controls.

The sequencing input was blood. The source is a girl aged 10 to 17 with multiple sclerosis.

The rearrangement uses TRBV6-5 and TRBJ1-1; D is unresolved. This CDR3 region has 14 residues. V lost 2 bases and J 4 bases, leaving 11 bases between the germline ends. Per the germline V gene, CDR1 is MNHEY and CDR2 is SVGAGI. CDR3 DNA sequence: TGTGCCAGCAGTTACGCGGGAATGGGCACTGAAGCTTTCTTT. Amino acid sequence: CASSYAGMGTEAFF.

This sequence joins TRBV27 and TRBJ2-7; 14 bases map to TRBD2. Germline CDR1 reads MNHEY; CDR2 reads SMNVEV (reference sequence). V was clipped by 5 bases and J by 2 bases; unmatched bases: 17. This CDR3 spans 20 amino acids. The CDR3 DNA follows: TGTGCCAGCAGTGCCACTATCGAGGCAGGGACTAGCGGGAGACCCTACGAGCAGTACTTC. This translates into CASSATIEAGTSGRPYEQYF.